Following are 16 T cell receptor beta chains from one sample sequenced in a study of T-cell memory formation after mild COVID-19. TCRdb reanalysed the 5' RACE reads using MiXCR and keeps one entry per CDR3 protein. The table includes over 300,000 distinct CDR3 sequences, roughly 19% detected once. The sequenced material came from PBMCs or a T cell subset sorted from them (not recorded which). The receptor source for this set is a man aged 18 to 30 who had mild COVID-19 (a few samples of this study predate the infection). Cell type and time point are not known.

The table lists this clonotype with a few counts. The V and J genes are TRBV7-6 and TRBJ2-5; 7 bases match TRBD2. Germline loops: CDR1 SGHVS, CDR2 FNYEAQ. The CDR3 is 17 amino acids. The V gene end was trimmed by 0 bases and the J gene end by 5 bases; junction bases not matched to a gene: 12. The CDR3 coding sequence is TGTGCCAGCAGCTTAGCCCCAACTAGCGCGCCGGGGGAGACCCAGTACTTC. As protein: CASSLAPTSAPGETQYF. The complete variable domain, with remaining parts taken from reference TRBV7-6 and TRBJ2-5, reads GAGVSQSPRYKVTKRGQDVALRCDPISGHVSLYWYRQALGQGPEFLTYFNYEAQQDKSGLPNDRFSAERPEGSISTLTIQRTEQRDSAMYRCASSLAPTSAPGETQYFGPGTRLLVL.

The sample holds a few counts of this clonotype. The rearrangement links TRBV12-3 or TRBV12-4 to TRBJ1-1; TRBD1 might be the D (5 bases). V lost 6 bases to trimming and J lost 1 base, with 12 bases between them. There are 14 residues in the CDR3. The CDR3 nucleotides read TGTGCCAGCAGATGGGGGGGAGAGAACACTGAAGCTTTCTTT. It yields the protein CASRWGGENTEAFF.

This clonotype has only a few counts. The gene calls are TRBV7-2 and TRBJ2-5; D is ambiguous. The CDR3 spans 13 residues. Germline CDR1 is SGHTA and CDR2 is FQGNSA. Trimming took off 4 bases at V and 5 bases at J, with 11 bases between the two ends. The CDR3 DNA sequence: TGTGCCAGCAGCTCCCCCCCGGGTGAGACCCAGTACTTC. The encoded protein is CASSSPPGETQYF.

This clonotype was seen a few times. The CDR3 spells CASSPPGQGLSGKNIQYF. CDR3 DNA: TGCGCCAGCAGCCCCCCCGGCCAGGGGCTTAGTGGCAAAAACATTCAGTACTTC. The chain is built from TRBV5-1 and TRBJ2-4; possible D gene TRBD1, 6 bases. Germline CDR1 SGHRS, CDR2 YFSETQ. The CDR3 covers 18 residues. The ends were cut back, 4 bases at V and 3 bases at J, with 23 bases in the middle.

The V and J genes are TRBV6-2 or TRBV6-3 and TRBJ2-5; possible D gene TRBD1, 6 bases. Germline-derived CDR1 and CDR2 are MNHEY and SVGEGT. V shed 3 bases and J shed 7 bases, with 18 bases lying between them. The CDR3 totals 15 residues. In nucleotides, the CDR3 is TGTGCCAGCAGTTATATGGGGGCCTTGGTAGGGACCCAGTACTTC. It translates to CASSYMGALVGTQYF.

V gene TRBV20-1 combines with J gene TRBJ2-1; perhaps TRBD2 as D (5 bases). CDR1 and CDR2 (germline): DFQATT, SNEGSKA (reference sequence). The CDR3 covers 14 residues. V lost 5 bases to trimming and J lost 10 bases, with 21 bases between them. CDR3 sequence (DNA): TGCAGTGCTCTCGAACTAGACTTGGGCCGCGAGCAGTTCTTC. Its protein product is CSALELDLGREQFF.

This clonotype showed up many times. The chain is built from TRBV11-2 and TRBJ2-5; D remains ambiguous. CDR1 and CDR2 (germline): SGHAT, FQNNGV. Trimming took 1 base from V and 7 from J, leaving 13 bases between them. The CDR3 is 14 amino acids. The CDR3 loop is CASSLGRQIGTQYF. The CDR3 DNA reads TGTGCCAGCAGCTTAGGAAGGCAGATCGGGACCCAGTACTTC.

The chain has TRBV7-2 and TRBJ2-4; 8 bases agree with TRBD1. Germline V gene lookup returns CDR1 SGHTA and CDR2 FQGNSA. The CDR3 contains 14 residues. The J segment lost 10 bases and the V segment lost 5 bases, leaving 10 bases of the junction unmatched. CDR3 nucleotide sequence: TGTGCCAGCAGCCCACCGGGGACAGGTCATATTCAGTACTTC. Translation gives CASSPPGTGHIQYF.

This clonotype occurred a few times. V is TRBV15 and J is TRBJ1-4; D unclear. This CDR3 contains 12 residues. Germline assignment: CDR1 LNHNV and CDR2 YYDKDF (reference sequence). Trimming took 3 bases from V and 12 from J, leaving 11 bases between them. CDR3 coding DNA: TGTGCCACCAGCAGCTTAGCGGGAGAACTGTTTTTT. It translates to CATSSLAGELFF.

This clonotype has just a few counts. The chain carries TRBV28 and TRBJ1-5; a weak D match, TRBD1 (6 bases). Germline V CDR1 and CDR2: MDHEN, SYDVKM. The germline V and J ends were trimmed by 4 bases and 15 bases, with 13 bases remaining between them. The length of the CDR3 is 11 residues. The CDR3 here is CASSSGQSPHF. The CDR3 DNA sequence: TGTGCCAGCAGTTCAGGACAGTCTCCGCATTTT.

This clonotype has only a few counts. The gene calls are TRBV11-2 and TRBJ2-1; 7 bases map to TRBD2. CDR3 length: 17 amino acids. The germline V gene encodes CDR1 SGHAT and CDR2 FQNNGV. The V and J ends lost 5 bases and 4 bases, in that order; junction bases with no gene match: 14. The CDR3 DNA follows: TGTGCCAGCAGCCCAAAGGGGAGGACTAGTCGGTACAATGAGCAGTTCTTC. It translates to CASSPKGRTSRYNEQFF.

The CDR3 region has the DNA TGTGCCAGCAGCTTAGATGGCGCAGATACGCAGTATTTT. It is translated as CASSLDGADTQYF. The J gene is TRBJ2-3, the V gene TRBV11-3; unclear D gene. V was shortened by 0 bases and J by 4 bases, with 5 bases between the two germline ends. Germline CDR1 is SGHNT and CDR2 is YENEEA. CDR3 size: 13 residues.

In its sample, this clonotype was seen many times. This chain connects TRBV5-1 to TRBJ2-1; D is perhaps TRBD2 (5 bases). V was shortened by 0 bases and J by 5 bases, with 12 bases between the two germline ends. The length of the CDR3 is 15 residues. From germline, CDR1 is SGHRS and CDR2 YFSETQ. This CDR3 is CASSLAVLGDNEQFF. As DNA, the CDR3 is TGCGCCAGCAGCTTGGCGGTCCTCGGGGACAATGAGCAGTTCTTC. The complete variable domain, with remaining parts taken from reference TRBV5-1 and TRBJ2-1, reads KAGVTQTPRYLIKTRGQQVTLSCSPISGHRSVSWYQQTPGQGLQFLFEYFSETQRNKGNFPGRFSGRQFSNSRSEMNVSTLELGDSALYLCASSLAVLGDNEQFFGPGTRLTVL.

This sequence joins TRBV20-1 and TRBJ1-1; D is unclear. V was pared by 5 bases and J by 1 base, with 11 bases between. Germline CDR1 is DFQATT and CDR2 is SNEGSKA (reference sequence). The CDR3 consists of 13 residues. Written as DNA, the CDR3 is TGCAGTGCTGGTGAAAACAGGAACACTGAAGCTTTCTTT. Protein: CSAGENRNTEAFF.

This clonotype was seen only a few times. The chain joins TRBV7-2 to TRBJ1-5, with 7 positions matching TRBD1. The germline V gene encodes CDR1 SGHTA and CDR2 FQGNSA. J gave up 6 bases and V 3 bases, and 5 bases lay outside the gene matches. The CDR3 is 14 amino acids. The CDR3 loop reads CASSLIGGSQPQHF. The CDR3, as DNA: TGTGCCAGCAGCTTGATAGGGGGCAGTCAGCCCCAGCATTTT.

The rearrangement links TRBV29-1 to TRBJ2-5; D is uncertain. Per germline, CDR1 SQVTM and CDR2 ANQGSEA. The CDR3 covers 13 residues. V lost 6 bases to trimming and J lost 0 bases, with 11 bases between them. CDR3 nucleotides: TGCAGCGTCGATGGGCAGAACCAAGAGACCCAGTACTTC. Translation gives CSVDGQNQETQYF.